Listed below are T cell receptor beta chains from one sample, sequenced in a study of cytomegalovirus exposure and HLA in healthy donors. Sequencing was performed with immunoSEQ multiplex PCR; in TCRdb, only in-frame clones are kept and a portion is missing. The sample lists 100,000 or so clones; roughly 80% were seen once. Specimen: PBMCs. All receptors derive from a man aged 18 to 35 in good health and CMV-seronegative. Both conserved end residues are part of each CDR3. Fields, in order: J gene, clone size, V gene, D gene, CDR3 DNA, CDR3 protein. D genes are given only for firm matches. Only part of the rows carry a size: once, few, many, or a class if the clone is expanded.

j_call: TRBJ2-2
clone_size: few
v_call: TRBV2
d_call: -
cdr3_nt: TGTGCCAGCGTCCGGGGAAATGCAATGGGGACCGGGGAGCTGTTTTTT
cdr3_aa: CASVRGNAMGTGELFF

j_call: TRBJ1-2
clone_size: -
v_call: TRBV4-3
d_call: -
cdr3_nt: TGCGCCAGCAGCCCCGGAAGACAGTATGGCTACACCTTC
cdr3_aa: CASSPGRQYGYTF

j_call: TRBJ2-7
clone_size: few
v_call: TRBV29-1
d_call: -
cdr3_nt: TGCAGCGTTGCGAGACAGGTTAATTACGAGCAGTACTTC
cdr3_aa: CSVARQVNYEQYF

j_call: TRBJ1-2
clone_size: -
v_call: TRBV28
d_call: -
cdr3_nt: TGTGCCAGCAGCCCGGGCTATGGCTACACCTTC
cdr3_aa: CASSPGYGYTF

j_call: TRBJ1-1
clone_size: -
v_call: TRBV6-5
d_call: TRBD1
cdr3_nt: TGTGCCAGCAGCCCGGGACAGGGAATGAACACTGAAGCTTTCTTT
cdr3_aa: CASSPGQGMNTEAFF

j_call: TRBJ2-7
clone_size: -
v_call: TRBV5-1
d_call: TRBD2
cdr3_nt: TGCGCCAGCGGAGCGGGATTCACCAGCTCCTACGAGCAGTACTTC
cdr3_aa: CASGAGFTSSYEQYF

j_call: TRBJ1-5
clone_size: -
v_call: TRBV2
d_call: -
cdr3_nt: TGTGCCAGCCGAGAGAGCAATCAGCCCCAGCATTTT
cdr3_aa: CASRESNQPQHF

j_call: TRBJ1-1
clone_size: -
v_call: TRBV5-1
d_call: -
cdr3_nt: TGCGCCAGCAGCTTGGATGGGGGGGCTCCAACTGAAGCTTTCTTT
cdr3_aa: CASSLDGGAPTEAFF

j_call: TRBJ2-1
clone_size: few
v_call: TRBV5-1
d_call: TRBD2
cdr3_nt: TGCGCCAGCAGCTTAGCGGGGACCTACAATGAGCAGTTCTTC
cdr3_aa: CASSLAGTYNEQFF

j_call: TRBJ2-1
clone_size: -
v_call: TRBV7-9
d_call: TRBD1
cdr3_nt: TGTGCCAGCAGCTTATTTGACAGGGACAGGGGTGATAATGAGCAGTTCTTC
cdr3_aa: CASSLFDRDRGDNEQFF

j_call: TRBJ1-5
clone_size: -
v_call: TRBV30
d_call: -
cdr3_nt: TGTGCCTGGAGTTCCAGGTTTAGCAATCAGCCCCAGCATTTT
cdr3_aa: CAWSSRFSNQPQHF

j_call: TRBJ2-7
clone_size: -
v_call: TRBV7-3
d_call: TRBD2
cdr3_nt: TGTGCCAGCAGTTCCTCCCCACTAGCGGGAGATCACGAGCAGTACTTC
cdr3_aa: CASSSSPLAGDHEQYF

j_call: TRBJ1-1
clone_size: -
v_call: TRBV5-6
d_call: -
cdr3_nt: TGTGCCAGCAGCTCCAGGGGCCGGGGCACTGAAGCTTTCTTT
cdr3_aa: CASSSRGRGTEAFF

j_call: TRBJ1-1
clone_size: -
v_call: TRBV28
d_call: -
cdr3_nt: TGTGCCAGCAGTTTATACGGTATCGACACTGAAGCTTTCTTT
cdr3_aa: CASSLYGIDTEAFF

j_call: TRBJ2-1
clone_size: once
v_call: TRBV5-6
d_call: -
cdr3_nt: TGTGCCAGCAGCTTAGCAGGGTCCTCCTACAATGAGCAGTTCTTC
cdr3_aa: CASSLAGSSYNEQFF

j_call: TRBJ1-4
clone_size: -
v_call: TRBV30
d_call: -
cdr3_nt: TGTGCCTGGAGTACAGGGAGGGATGGTGAAAAACTGTTTTTT
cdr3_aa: CAWSTGRDGEKLFF

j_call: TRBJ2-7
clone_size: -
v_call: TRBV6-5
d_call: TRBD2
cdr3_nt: TGTGCCAGCAGTTACTCGTTCACTAGCGGGAGCCACGAGCAGTACTTC
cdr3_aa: CASSYSFTSGSHEQYF

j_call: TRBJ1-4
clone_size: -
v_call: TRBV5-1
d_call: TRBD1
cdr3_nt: TGCGCCAGCAGCTTGGCCCTGGGACAGTCTAATGAAAAACTGTTTTTT
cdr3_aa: CASSLALGQSNEKLFF

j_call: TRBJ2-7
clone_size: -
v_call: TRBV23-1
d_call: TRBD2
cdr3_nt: TGCGCCAGCAGTCAATCTGGACTAGCGGGAAGGTACGAGCAGTACTTC
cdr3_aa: CASSQSGLAGRYEQYF

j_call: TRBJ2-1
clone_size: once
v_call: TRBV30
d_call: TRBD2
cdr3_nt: TGTGCCTGGACTCTTACGGGGGGTCCCTACAATGAGCAGTTCTTC
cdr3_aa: CAWTLTGGPYNEQFF

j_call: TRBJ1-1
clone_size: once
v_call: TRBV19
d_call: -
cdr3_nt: TGTGCCAGTAGTCCATACCACTCGAACACTGAAGCTTTCTTT
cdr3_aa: CASSPYHSNTEAFF

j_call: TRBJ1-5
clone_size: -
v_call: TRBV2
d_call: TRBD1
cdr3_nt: TGTGCCAGCAGCCCGCAGGGGGCTGACAATCAGCCCCAGCATTTT
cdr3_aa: CASSPQGADNQPQHF

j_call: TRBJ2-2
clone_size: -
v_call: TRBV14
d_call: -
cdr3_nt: TGTGCCAGCAGCCAAGGGGGCAGGTTATACACCGGGGAGCTGTTTTTT
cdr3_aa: CASSQGGRLYTGELFF

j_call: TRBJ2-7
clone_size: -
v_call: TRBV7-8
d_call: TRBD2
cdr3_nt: TGTGCCAGCAGCCCGGGAGGGTCTTCCTACGAGCAGTACTTC
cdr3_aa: CASSPGGSSYEQYF

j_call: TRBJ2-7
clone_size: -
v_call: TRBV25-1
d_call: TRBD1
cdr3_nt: TGTGCCAGCAGTGAGGTCGGACAGGTGGAAAACTACGAGCAGTACTTC
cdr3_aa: CASSEVGQVENYEQYF

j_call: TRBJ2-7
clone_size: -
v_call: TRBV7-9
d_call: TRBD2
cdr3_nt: TGTGCCAGCAGCTTACCTCCGGGGACTAGCGGGAGAGAGGTCTACGAGCAGTACTTC
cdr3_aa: CASSLPPGTSGREVYEQYF

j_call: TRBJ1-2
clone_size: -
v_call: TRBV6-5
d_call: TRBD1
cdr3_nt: TGTGCCAGCAGTTACCTGACAGGGGACTATGGCTACACCTTC
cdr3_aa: CASSYLTGDYGYTF

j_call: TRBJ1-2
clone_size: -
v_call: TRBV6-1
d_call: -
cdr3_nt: TGTGCCAGCAGCGCGACAGAGAACTATGGCTACACCTTC
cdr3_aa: CASSATENYGYTF